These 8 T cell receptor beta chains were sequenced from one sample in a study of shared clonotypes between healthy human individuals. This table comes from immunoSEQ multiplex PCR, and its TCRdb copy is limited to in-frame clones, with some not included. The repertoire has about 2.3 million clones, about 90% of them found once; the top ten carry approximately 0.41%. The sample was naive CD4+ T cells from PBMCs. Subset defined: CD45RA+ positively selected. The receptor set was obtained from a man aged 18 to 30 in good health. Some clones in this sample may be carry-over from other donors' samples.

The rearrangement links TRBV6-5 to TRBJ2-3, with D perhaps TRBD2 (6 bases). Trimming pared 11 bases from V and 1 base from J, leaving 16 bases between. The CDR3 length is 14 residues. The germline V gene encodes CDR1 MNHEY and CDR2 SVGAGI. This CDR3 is CAVGGGFRTDTQYF. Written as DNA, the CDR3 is TGTGCCGTCGGGGGTGGGTTTCGCACAGATACGCAGTATTTT.

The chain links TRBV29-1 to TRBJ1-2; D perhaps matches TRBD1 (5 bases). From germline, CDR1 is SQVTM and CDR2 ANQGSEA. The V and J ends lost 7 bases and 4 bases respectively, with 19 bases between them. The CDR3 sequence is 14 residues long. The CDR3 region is CSADPGGVGYGYTF. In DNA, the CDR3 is TGCAGCGCTGACCCCGGGGGTGTGGGCTATGGCTACACCTTC.

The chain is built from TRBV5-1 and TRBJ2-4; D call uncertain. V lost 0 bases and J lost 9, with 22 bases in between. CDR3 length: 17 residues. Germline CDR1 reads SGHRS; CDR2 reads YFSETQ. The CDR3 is CASSLENVGQGEAIQYF. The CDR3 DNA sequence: TGCGCCAGCAGCTTGGAAAATGTGGGTCAAGGAGAGGCCATTCAGTACTTC.

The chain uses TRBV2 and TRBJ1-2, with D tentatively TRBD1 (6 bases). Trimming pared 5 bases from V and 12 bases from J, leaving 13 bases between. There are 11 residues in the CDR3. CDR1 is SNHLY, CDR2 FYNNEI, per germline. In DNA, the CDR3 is TGTGCCAGCAGTTACGGACAGAGGGACACCTTC. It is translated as CASSYGQRDTF.

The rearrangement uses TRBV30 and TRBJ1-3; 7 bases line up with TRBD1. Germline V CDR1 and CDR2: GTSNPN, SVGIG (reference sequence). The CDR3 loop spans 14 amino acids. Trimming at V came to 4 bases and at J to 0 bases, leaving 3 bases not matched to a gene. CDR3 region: CAWNRGSSGNTIYF. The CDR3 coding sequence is TGTGCCTGGAACAGGGGAAGCTCTGGAAACACCATATATTTT.

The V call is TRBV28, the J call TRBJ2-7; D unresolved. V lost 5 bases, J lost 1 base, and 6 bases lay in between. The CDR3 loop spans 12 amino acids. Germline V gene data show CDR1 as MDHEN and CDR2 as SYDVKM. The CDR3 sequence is CASSALSYEQYF. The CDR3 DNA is TGTGCCAGCAGTGCTCTGTCCTACGAGCAGTACTTC.

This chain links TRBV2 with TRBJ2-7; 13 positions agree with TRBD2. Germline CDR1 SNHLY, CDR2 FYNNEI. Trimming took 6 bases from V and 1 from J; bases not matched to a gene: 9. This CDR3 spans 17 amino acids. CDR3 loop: CASSATSGRARSYEQYF. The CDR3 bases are TGTGCCAGCAGCGCAACTAGCGGGAGGGCCAGATCCTACGAGCAGTACTTC.

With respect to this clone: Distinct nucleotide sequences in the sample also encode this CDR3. The CDR3 loop reads CASSFRDRGTYEQYF. In nucleotides, the CDR3 is TGTGCCAGCAGTTTCAGGGACAGGGGGACCTACGAGCAGTACTTC. The J gene is TRBJ2-7, the V gene TRBV27, with 11 bases aligning to TRBD1. This CDR3 has 15 residues. V shed 3 bases, J shed 2 bases, and the junction held 3 bases outside the gene matches. Germline V CDR1 and CDR2: MNHEY, SMNVEV (reference sequence).